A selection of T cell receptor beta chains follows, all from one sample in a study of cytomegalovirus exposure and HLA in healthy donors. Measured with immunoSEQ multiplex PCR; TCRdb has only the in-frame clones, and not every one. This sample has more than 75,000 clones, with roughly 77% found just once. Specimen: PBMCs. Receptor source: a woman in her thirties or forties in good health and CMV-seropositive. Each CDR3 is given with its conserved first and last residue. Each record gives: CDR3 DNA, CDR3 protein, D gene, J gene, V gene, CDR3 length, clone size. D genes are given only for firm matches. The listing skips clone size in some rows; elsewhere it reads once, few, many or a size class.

TGTGCCAGCTCACCACCATCCAACTCTGGAAACACCATATATTTT | CASSPPSNSGNTIYF | - | TRBJ1-3 | TRBV18 | 15 | few
TGTGCCAGCAGTTACCTAGGGGACACAAGGGAAAAACTGTTTTTT | CASSYLGDTREKLFF | - | TRBJ1-4 | TRBV6-5 | 15 | -
TGTGCCAGCAGCTTAGGAGATTCACAGGGGATGAACACTGAAGCTTTCTTT | CASSLGDSQGMNTEAFF | TRBD1 | TRBJ1-1 | TRBV7-9 | 17 | -
TGTGCCAGTAGATCAGGGACAGGAGGCAATCAGCCCCAGCATTTT | CASRSGTGGNQPQHF | TRBD1 | TRBJ1-5 | TRBV19 | 15 | -
TGTGCCAGCAGCTTTTGGCGGACTGAACTCCAAGAGACCCAGTACTTC | CASSFWRTELQETQYF | - | TRBJ2-5 | TRBV7-6 | 16 | -
TGCGCCAGCAGCCCGGAACAGGGAAATGGAAACACCATATATTTT | CASSPEQGNGNTIYF | - | TRBJ1-3 | TRBV4-1 | 15 | -
TGTGCCAGCAGCTTCAGGGTATTGAACACTGAAGCTTTCTTT | CASSFRVLNTEAFF | - | TRBJ1-1 | TRBV11-1 | 14 | -
TGTGCCTGGAGGGAAGCAGGGGCTCCACACCAGTGGCAGTATTTT | CAWREAGAPHQWQYF | - | TRBJ2-3 | TRBV30 | 15 | -
TGTGCCACCAGCAAGACGGGGGGGAATTCACCCCTCCACTTT | CATSKTGGNSPLHF | - | TRBJ1-6 | TRBV15 | 14 | -
TGTGCCAGTAGTCCGGACCAAGAGACCCAGTACTTC | CASSPDQETQYF | - | TRBJ2-5 | TRBV19 | 12 | -
TGTGCCAGCAGCTCGGACAGGCCGTTACTTGGGACTGAAGCTTTCTTT | CASSSDRPLLGTEAFF | TRBD1 | TRBJ1-1 | TRBV27 | 16 | -
TGTGCCTGGAGTGTACTCGGGATAGGGAACACTGAAGCTTTCTTT | CAWSVLGIGNTEAFF | - | TRBJ1-1 | TRBV30 | 15 | -
TGCGCCAGCAGCAAAAGCACTAGCGGGGAGAACACCGGGGAGCTGTTTTTT | CASSKSTSGENTGELFF | TRBD2 | TRBJ2-2 | TRBV4-3 | 17 | -
TGTGCCAGTAGTTCCGGATACAGGGTAACAACTGAAGCTTTCTTT | CASSSGYRVTTEAFF | - | TRBJ1-1 | TRBV19 | 15 | few
TGTGCCAGCAGCTTATGGGACAGGGGGAACTATGGCTACACCTTC | CASSLWDRGNYGYTF | TRBD1 | TRBJ1-2 | TRBV7-9 | 15 | -
TGTGCCAGCAGCTTTCGCGCCCCAGATACGCAGTATTTT | CASSFRAPDTQYF | - | TRBJ2-3 | TRBV7-3 | 13 | -
TGTGCCAGCAGACCGCGAGGGGAGGCTGGCTACACCTTC | CASRPRGEAGYTF | - | TRBJ1-2 | TRBV6-5 | 13 | -
TGTGCCAGCAGCTTTAGCGGAGAGACCCAGTACTTC | CASSFSGETQYF | - | TRBJ2-5 | TRBV7-9 | 12 | -
TGTGCCAGCAGCTTTGCAAACATGCGGCTTACCTACGAGCAGTACTTC | CASSFANMRLTYEQYF | - | TRBJ2-7 | TRBV12-1 | 16 | -
TGTGCCAGTAGATGGAGGAACACTGAAGCTTTCTTT | CASRWRNTEAFF | - | TRBJ1-1 | TRBV19 | 12 | -
TGTGCCAGCAGCTTAGCCCTAGCGGGAGGGGATGAGCAGTTCTTC | CASSLALAGGDEQFF | TRBD2 | TRBJ2-1 | TRBV7-9 | 15 | -
TGCGCCAGCAGCTTGGGACAGGGCTGGGCGGCTTTCTTT | CASSLGQGWAAFF | TRBD1 | TRBJ1-1 | TRBV5-1 | 13 | -
TGTGCCAGCAGCTTTGTCCAGTGGGCAGTCCGGGGCTACACCTTC | CASSFVQWAVRGYTF | - | TRBJ1-2 | TRBV5-6 | 15 | -
TGTGCCAGCAGTTACCCCGGGGGGAGGGAGCAGTTCTTC | CASSYPGGREQFF | TRBD2 | TRBJ2-1 | TRBV6-5 | 13 | -
TGTGCCACAAACAGGGAGTCCACTGAAGCTTTCTTT | CATNRESTEAFF | - | TRBJ1-1 | TRBV2 | 12 | -
TGTGCCAGCAGCTCACTTTCCTACGAGCAGTACTTC | CASSSLSYEQYF | - | TRBJ2-7 | TRBV7-6 | 12 | -
TGTGCCAGCTCTAGTGGAGCGGGAGGCCAAGAGACCCAGTACTTC | CASSSGAGGQETQYF | TRBD2 | TRBJ2-5 | TRBV28 | 15 | few
TGTGCCAGCAGCCCCGGGGGCTACAATGAGCAGTTCTTC | CASSPGGYNEQFF | - | TRBJ2-1 | TRBV7-9 | 13 | -
TGTGCCAGCAGCTTAGCGGGACTAGATAAGATACAAGAGACCCAGTACTTC | CASSLAGLDKIQETQYF | TRBD2 | TRBJ2-5 | TRBV7-2 | 17 | -
TGTGCCAGCATCTCTTATTTTACCAACAGGGGGAGAAATGAGCAGTTCTTC | CASISYFTNRGRNEQFF | TRBD1 | TRBJ2-1 | TRBV28 | 17 | -
TGCGCCAGCAGCCAAGATCAGGGCCAGGGGGATTTGGGGTTTGAAGCTTTCTTT | CASSQDQGQGDLGFEAFF | TRBD1 | TRBJ1-1 | TRBV4-1 | 18 | -
TGTGCCAGCAGCGCACAGGGGAAATTGGGTGGCTACACCTTC | CASSAQGKLGGYTF | TRBD1 | TRBJ1-2 | TRBV9 | 14 | -
TGCAGTGCGGCAGGGTATACTGAAGCTTTCTTT | CSAAGYTEAFF | - | TRBJ1-1 | TRBV20-1 | 11 | once
TGCAGCGTTGGAGTAGTGGGGGGTCGAGAGACCCAGTACTTC | CSVGVVGGRETQYF | - | TRBJ2-5 | TRBV29-1 | 14 | -
TGCGCCGGCAGCTTGGCCACGAGACAGGGGGCCTATGGCTACACCTTC | CAGSLATRQGAYGYTF | TRBD1 | TRBJ1-2 | TRBV5-1 | 16 | -
TGTGCCAGCAGCCCAGGTGGGACTGAAGCTTTCTTT | CASSPGGTEAFF | - | TRBJ1-1 | TRBV7-9 | 12 | -
TGTGCCAGCAGTTACTCCCCTCTCTTGAGCATCACTGAAGCTTTCTTT | CASSYSPLLSITEAFF | - | TRBJ1-1 | TRBV6-5 | 16 | -
TGCGCCAGCATTTCAGGGTTTGAAGCTTTCTTT | CASISGFEAFF | - | TRBJ1-1 | TRBV10-2 | 11 | -
TGTGCCAGTAGTATATTCCTAGCGGGAGCTAACAATGAGCAGTTCTTC | CASSIFLAGANNEQFF | TRBD2 | TRBJ2-1 | TRBV19 | 16 | -
TGTGCCAGCAGCTTAGGATTGCGGGAAGAGACCCAGTACTTC | CASSLGLREETQYF | - | TRBJ2-5 | TRBV7-2 | 14 | -
TGCAGCGTTGCACTATACAACACCGGGGAGCTGTTTTTT | CSVALYNTGELFF | - | TRBJ2-2 | TRBV29-1 | 13 | once